This T cell receptor (beta chain) was found in a study of cytomegalovirus exposure and HLA in healthy donors. V was trimmed by 0 bases and J by 2 bases, leaving 13 bases between them. Germline V gives CDR1 LNHNV, CDR2 YYDKDF (reference sequence). The CDR3 extends over 16 amino acids. Use of 60 Vbeta and 13 Jbeta primers characterized the PCR. The table came from immunoSEQ multiplex PCR; TCRdb's copy has only in-frame clones and leaves some out. The sample yields more than 130,000 clones, about 78% seen once. The count of this clone is one. The chain joins TRBV15 to TRBJ1-2, with D unresolved. Sequencing was carried out using PBMCs. This receptor was identified in a male donor in good health and CMV-seronegative. CDR3 coding DNA: TGTGCCACCAGCAGAGATCTCGGGATGTCGAACTATGGCTACACCTTC. This encodes CATSRDLGMSNYGYTF.